Below, one T cell receptor beta chain is given with its context. This entry belongs to a study of blood T cell repertoires in COVID-19. Germline-derived CDR1 and CDR2 are SGHRS and YFSETQ. The CDR3 has 15 amino acids. V gave up 5 bases and J gave up 4 bases; unmatched junction bases: 7. Only in-frame clones appear in the TCRdb table, and some are missing; sequencing was by immunoSEQ multiplex PCR. The data show roughly 47,000 clones, 80% to 90% seen once. The chain employs TRBV5-1 and TRBJ2-5; TRBD2 matches at 11 bases. The receptor's source is a woman older than 75 with COVID-19, enrolled during active disease. Material for sequencing was peripheral blood. CDR3 residues: CASSLAGGPLETQYF. The CDR3 nucleotides are TGCGCCAGCAGTTTAGCGGGGGGGCCTCTAGAGACCCAGTACTTC.